These 21 T cell receptor beta chains were all obtained from the same sample, sequenced in a study of blood T cell repertoires in COVID-19. Assay: immunoSEQ multiplex PCR; the TCRdb copy retains only in-frame clones and omits some. The data show 95,000 to 150,000 clones, 60% to 85% seen once. The sequenced sample was peripheral blood. The receptors derive from a man in his 70s with acute or convalescent COVID-19.

The rearrangement joins TRBV5-1 to TRBJ2-7; 8 nucleotides match TRBD1. The V gene's germline CDR1 is SGHRS and CDR2 YFSETQ. This CDR3 comprises 15 residues. Unmatched junction bases numbered 10, after V lost 1 base and J lost 7 bases. Here the CDR3 DNA reads TGCGCCAGCAGCTTGAGGTGGCAGGGGGCGGGGGAGCAGTACTTC. This sequence encodes CASSLRWQGAGEQYF.

V gene TRBV2 combines with J gene TRBJ1-1; no definite D call. The CDR3 runs 13 residues. Trimming cost V 5 bases and J 4 bases, with 11 bases left between them. Germline CDR1 reads SNHLY; CDR2 reads FYNNEI. The CDR3: CASSMWRTTEAFF. In DNA, the CDR3 is TGTGCCAGCAGTATGTGGAGAACCACTGAAGCTTTCTTT. The full variable domain, in which reference TRBV2 and TRBJ1-1 provide the parts outside the CDR3, is EPEVTQTPSHQVTQMGQEVILRCVPISNHLYFYWYRQILGQKVEFLVSFYNNEISEKSEIFDDQFSVERPDGSNFTLKIRSTKLEDSAMYFCASSMWRTTEAFFGQGTRLTVV.

The genes are TRBV4-2 and TRBJ2-7; D is perhaps TRBD1 (5 bases). Germline V gene sequence: CDR1 LGHNA, CDR2 YNFKEQ. Trimming removed 5 bases from V and 2 bases from J, with 10 bases in between. CDR3 size: 13 residues. CDR3 DNA: TGTGCCAGCAGCACAAGACAGCCCTACGAGCAGTACTTC. This codes for CASSTRQPYEQYF.

The chain joins TRBV5-6 to TRBJ2-7; 8 nucleotides match TRBD2. Germline loops: CDR1 SGHDT, CDR2 YYEEEE. Trimming removed 2 bases from V and 6 bases from J; junction bases left unmatched: 7. CDR3 size: 14 residues. CDR3 nucleotide sequence: TGTGCCAGCAGCTTAGCGGGGGCCGCTCGCGAGCAGTACTTC. Its protein is CASSLAGAAREQYF. The full variable domain, rest sourced from reference TRBV5-6 and TRBJ2-7, is DAGVTQSPTHLIKTRGQQVTLRCSPKSGHDTVSWYQQALGQGPQFIFQYYEEEERQRGNFPDRFSGHQFPNYSSELNVNALLLGDSALYLCASSLAGAAREQYFGPGTRLTVT.

This chain joins TRBV6-1 and TRBJ1-2; 7 bases are shared with TRBD1. CDR3 length: 17 amino acids. CDR1 MNHNS and CDR2 SASEGT come from the germline V gene. The trim removed 0 bases at V and 5 bases at J, leaving 12 bases unmatched. CDR3 region: CASSEAGGGGGGYGYTF. CDR3 in DNA: TGTGCCAGCAGTGAAGCGGGGGGCGGAGGGGGCGGTTATGGCTACACCTTC.

The chain employs TRBV21-1 and TRBJ2-4; the table's D call, TRBD2, was not checked against the DNA. TRBV21-1 is a listed pseudogene. The CDR3 is 14 residues long. The CDR3 reads CASPSKLAKNIQYF. The CDR3 region has the DNA TGTGCCAGCCCTTCGAAGCTAGCCAAAAACATTCAGTACTTC.

This clone was observed a handful of times. The chain joins TRBV5-1 to TRBJ2-1; 7 nucleotides align to TRBD1. The CDR3 is made up of 16 amino acids. Germline-derived CDR1 and CDR2 are SGHRS and YFSETQ. V dropped 4 bases and J dropped 0; count of bases not matched to a gene: 7. The CDR3 loop is CASSARQGRSYNEQFF. The CDR3 coding sequence is TGCGCCAGCAGCGCCCGACAGGGACGCTCCTACAATGAGCAGTTCTTC.

CDR3 DNA: TGCGCCAGCAGCTTGGCCGAGACAGAACGAAACACCTTC. This sequence encodes CASSLAETERNTF. The chain joins TRBV5-1 to TRBJ1-2; tentatively, D is TRBD1 (5 bases). Germline assignment: CDR1 SGHRS and CDR2 YFSETQ. The V and J ends lost 0 bases and 12 bases respectively, with 15 bases between them. This CDR3 has 13 residues.

J is TRBJ1-2 and V is TRBV2, with 11 nucleotides matching TRBD1. The CDR3 loop spans 15 amino acids. The ends lost 6 bases at V and 5 bases at J; junction bases unmatched: 8. Germline V gene lookup returns CDR1 SNHLY and CDR2 FYNNEI. The CDR3 protein is CASRDWTGGVYGYTF. The CDR3 DNA reads TGTGCCAGCAGAGACTGGACAGGGGGCGTTTATGGCTACACCTTC.

The count of this clone is one. The chain joins TRBV27 to TRBJ2-7, with 9 bases lining up with TRBD1. This CDR3 spans 14 amino acids. CDR1 is MNHEY and CDR2 is SMNVEV in the germline V gene (reference sequence). After removal of 6 bases from V and 4 bases from J, the junction contained 7 bases not matched to a gene. CDR3 nucleotide sequence: TGTGCCAGCAGCGGGACAGGGCAGGGGTACGAGCAGTACTTC. Amino acids: CASSGTGQGYEQYF.

V and J are TRBV29-1 and TRBJ2-7, with D possibly matching TRBD1 (5 bases). This CDR3 has 14 residues. Germline V gene data show CDR1 as SQVTM and CDR2 as ANQGSEA. With 6 bases removed from V and 2 bases from J, the gap between germline ends came to 17 bases. In nucleotides, the CDR3 is TGCAGCGTCAGAATTACGACAGAGACCTACGAGCAGTACTTC. It codes for CSVRITTETYEQYF.

The sample holds one count of this clone. The chain employs TRBV6-6 and TRBJ1-1; 7 bases are shared with TRBD1. CDR3 length: 15 residues. Germline CDR1 MNHNY, CDR2 SVGAGI (reference sequence). V was pared by 11 bases and J by 3 bases, with 15 bases of the junction left unmatched. For the CDR3, the DNA is TGTGCCGCACACACCACTAACAGGGGAGACACTGAAGCTTTCTTT. It encodes CAAHTTNRGDTEAFF.

The chain combines TRBV19 with TRBJ2-7; possibly TRBD1 for D (6 bases). CDR3 length: 14 residues. Between the trimmed V and J ends, which lost 7 bases and 0 bases, there was a span of 13 bases. Germline V lookup: CDR1 LNHDA, CDR2 SQIVND (reference sequence). CDR3 residues: CASNREKSSYEQYF. CDR3 nucleotide sequence: TGTGCCAGTAACAGGGAGAAGAGCTCCTACGAGCAGTACTTC. Full variable domain (outside the CDR3, taken from reference TRBV19 and TRBJ2-7): DGGITQSPKYLFRKEGQNVTLSCEQNLNHDAMYWYRQDPGQGLRLIYYSQIVNDFQKGDIAEGYSVSREKKESFPLTVTSAQKNPTAFYLCASNREKSSYEQYFGPGTRLTVT.

This sequence joins TRBV6-5 and TRBJ2-5, with TRBD2 matching 8 bases. The CDR3 sequence is 15 residues long. V lost 3 bases, J lost 3 bases, and 6 bases stayed unmatched. Germline V CDR1 and CDR2: MNHEY, SVGAGI. CDR3 bases: TGTGCCAGCAGTTATTCACTAGCGGAGGAAGAGACCCAGTACTTC. This codes for CASSYSLAEEETQYF.

On this clone itself: The junction departs from the called germline gene at one end, perhaps through a read error. The rearrangement uses TRBV6-6 and TRBJ2-1; 8 nucleotides align to TRBD1. CDR3 length equals 13 residues. Germline values: CDR1 MNHNY, CDR2 SVGAGI (reference sequence). The DNA for the CDR3 is TGTGCCAGCAGTGATACTCTGGGACAGGTGAGAGTCTTC. Protein sequence: CASSDTLGQVRVF.

The chain couples TRBV11-3 to TRBJ2-7, with 9 positions matching TRBD2. CDR3 length equals 15 residues. Germline trimming cut 1 base from V and 2 bases from J; bases unmatched to any gene: 3. CDR1 is SGHNT, CDR2 YENEEA, per germline. CDR3 residues: CASSLAASGTYEQYF. CDR3 nucleotides: TGTGCCAGCAGCTTAGCGGCTAGCGGGACCTACGAGCAGTACTTC.

This clone was observed once. CDR3 amino acids: CASSYGTGGDNQPQHF. CDR3 nucleotides: TGTGCCAGCAGTTACGGGACAGGGGGAGACAATCAGCCCCAGCATTTT. The chain employs TRBV6-2 or TRBV6-3 and TRBJ1-5, with 11 bases fitting TRBD1. Germline V gives CDR1 MNHEY, CDR2 SVGEGT. There are 16 residues in the CDR3. V lost 2 bases, J lost 3 bases, and 3 bases stayed unmatched.

The rearrangement uses TRBV7-2 and TRBJ1-6, with 8 positions matching TRBD1. Germline V gene data show CDR1 as SGHTA and CDR2 as FQGNSA. The length of the CDR3 is 17 residues. The V and J ends lost 7 bases and 5 bases, in that order; junction bases with no gene match: 13. This CDR3 is CASTIKGQAHHNSPLHF. The CDR3, as DNA: TGTGCCAGCACAATCAAGGGACAGGCTCATCATAATTCACCCCTCCACTTT. The full variable domain, completed using reference TRBV7-2 and TRBJ1-6, is GAGVSQSPSNKVTEKGKDVELRCDPISGHTALYWYRQSLGQGLEFLIYFQGNSAPDKSGLPSDRFSAERTGGSVSTLTIQRTQQEDSAVYLCASTIKGQAHHNSPLHFGNGTRLTVT.

This sequence joins TRBV30 and TRBJ1-6; the D gene is possibly TRBD1 (6 bases). Germline V gene sequence: CDR1 GTSNPN, CDR2 SVGIG (reference sequence). Trimming removed 5 bases from V and 8 bases from J, with 13 bases in between. The CDR3 runs 13 residues. The CDR3, as DNA: TGTGCCTGGGGGTTCAACAGGGATTCACCCCTCCACTTT. It is translated as CAWGFNRDSPLHF.

The V gene is TRBV5-5, the J gene TRBJ1-1; D ambiguous. Germline-derived CDR1 and CDR2 are SGHKS and YYEKEE (reference sequence). The CDR3 has 13 residues. Trimming took 0 bases from V and 1 from J, leaving 4 bases between them. CDR3 residues: CASSLVANTEAFF. CDR3 coding DNA: TGTGCCAGCAGCTTGGTAGCGAACACTGAAGCTTTCTTT. Supplemented by reference TRBV5-5 and TRBJ1-1, the full variable domain reads DAGVTQSPTHLIKTRGQQVTLRCSPISGHKSVSWYQQVLGQGPQFIFQYYEKEERGRGNFPDRFSARQFPNYSSELNVNALLLGDSALYLCASSLVANTEAFFGQGTRLTVV.

The chain recombines TRBV7-2 with TRBJ2-7; TRBD1 might be the D (6 bases). Trimming cost V 1 base and J 2 bases, with 6 bases left between them. Germline CDR1 reads SGHTA; CDR2 reads FQGNSA. This CDR3 has 13 residues. This chain's CDR3 is CASSLGTAYEQYF. The CDR3 DNA follows: TGTGCCAGCAGCTTAGGGACAGCCTACGAGCAGTACTTC.